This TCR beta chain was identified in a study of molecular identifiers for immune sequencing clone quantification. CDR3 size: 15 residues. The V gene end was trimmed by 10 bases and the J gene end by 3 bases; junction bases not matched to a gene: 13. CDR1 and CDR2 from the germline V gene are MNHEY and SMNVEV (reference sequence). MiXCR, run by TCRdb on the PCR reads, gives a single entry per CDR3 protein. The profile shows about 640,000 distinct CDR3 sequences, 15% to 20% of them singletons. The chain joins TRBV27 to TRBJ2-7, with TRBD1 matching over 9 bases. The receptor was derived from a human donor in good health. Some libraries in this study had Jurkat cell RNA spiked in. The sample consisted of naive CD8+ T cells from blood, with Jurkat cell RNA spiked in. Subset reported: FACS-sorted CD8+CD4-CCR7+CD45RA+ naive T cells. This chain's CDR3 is CATGHRDRAFYEQYF. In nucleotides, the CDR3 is TGTGCCACTGGACACCGGGACAGGGCCTTCTACGAGCAGTACTTC.